This TCR beta chain was captured by sequencing in a study of T cell changes during pregnancy in multiple sclerosis. The protocol was immunoSEQ multiplex PCR, while the TCRdb copy is restricted to in-frame clones and leaves out a portion. The data contain 15,000 to 20,000 clones, 80% to 90% of them singletons. V dropped 1 base and J dropped 10 bases, with 8 bases sitting between them. This CDR3 spans 12 amino acids. The germline V gene encodes CDR1 MGHRA and CDR2 YSYEKL. The sample consisted of CD8+ T cells from peripheral blood mononuclear cells, taken in the second trimester of pregnancy. The gene calls are TRBV4-1 and TRBJ1-3, with D unresolved. This clonotype was obtained from a female donor in good health, enrolled as a control in a pregnancy study. The CDR3 coding sequence is TGCGCCAGCAGCCAAGTCTCGGAGACCATATATTTT. It encodes CASSQVSETIYF.